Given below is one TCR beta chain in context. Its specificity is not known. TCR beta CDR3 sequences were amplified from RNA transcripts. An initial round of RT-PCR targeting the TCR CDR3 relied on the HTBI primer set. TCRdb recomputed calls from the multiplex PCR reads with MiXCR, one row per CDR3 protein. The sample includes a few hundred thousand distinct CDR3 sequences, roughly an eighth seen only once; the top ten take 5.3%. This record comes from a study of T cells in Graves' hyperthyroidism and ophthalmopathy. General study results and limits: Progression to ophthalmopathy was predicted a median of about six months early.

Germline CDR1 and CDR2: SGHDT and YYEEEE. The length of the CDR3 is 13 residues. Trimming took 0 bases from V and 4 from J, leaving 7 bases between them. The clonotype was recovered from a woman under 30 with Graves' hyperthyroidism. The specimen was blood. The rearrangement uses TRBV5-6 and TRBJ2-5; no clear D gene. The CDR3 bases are TGTGCCAGCAGCTTGGCCGACGTAGAGACCCAGTACTTC. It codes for CASSLADVETQYF.